This T cell receptor (beta chain) was recorded in a study of blood T cell repertoires in COVID-19. The overall study: COVID-19 samples collected from the United States, Italy and Spain covered acute and convalescent phases.

The CDR3 spans 16 residues. With V trimmed by 0 bases and J by 0 bases, 5 bases remained unmatched. Per germline, CDR1 MNHNY and CDR2 SVGAGI (reference sequence). Participants, about 18 to 95 years old, spanned around 25 US areas. Recovered status applied to Cohort 3 donors who had two consecutive negative PCRs. It also applied to those with clearance or with symptom resolution. Per the original data handling: Reference gene primer amplification gave estimated nucleated cell counts. Some clones are missing from TCRdb's copy, which holds only in-frame ones; the method was immunoSEQ multiplex PCR. That table gives V, J and clone size, and the DNA gave D and trimming. The sample yields 350,000 or so clones, 92% seen once.

The receptor comes from a woman aged 30 to 39 who had recovered from COVID-19. The J gene is TRBJ2-7, the V gene TRBV6-6; 7 bases fit TRBD1. Sequenced: PBMCs or T cells enriched from blood (not recorded which). CDR3 loop: CASSYSTGFHSYEQYF. In nucleotides, the CDR3 is TGTGCCAGCAGTTACTCGACAGGGTTCCACTCCTACGAGCAGTACTTC.